Listed below are T cell receptor beta chains from one sample, sequenced in a study of blood T cell repertoires in COVID-19. Data came from immunoSEQ multiplex PCR; TCRdb stores just in-frame clones and leaves some out. The table records 50,000 to 80,000 clones, roughly 88% of them present only once. Sequenced sample: peripheral blood. The receptors were sampled from a woman aged 55-69 years with acute or convalescent COVID-19. Both conserved end residues are part of each CDR3. D genes are given only for firm matches. Expanded clones get a size class; other rows say once, few or many, or leave the size out.

j_call: TRBJ2-7
clone_size: .
d_call: .
v_call: TRBV6-5
cdr3_aa: CASNQRGAHEQYF
cdr3_nt: TGTGCCAGCAATCAACGGGGGGCCCACGAGCAGTACTTC

j_call: TRBJ2-6
clone_size: .
d_call: .
v_call: TRBV7-2
cdr3_aa: CASSLASSSGANVLTF
cdr3_nt: TGTGCCAGCAGCTTAGCCTCCAGCTCTGGGGCCAACGTCCTGACTTTC

j_call: TRBJ1-4
clone_size: .
d_call: .
v_call: TRBV3-1/TRBV3-2
cdr3_aa: CASSPGAGEKLFF
cdr3_nt: TGTGCCAGCAGCCCTGGGGCTGGCGAAAAACTGTTTTTT

j_call: TRBJ2-3
clone_size: .
d_call: TRBD2
v_call: TRBV2
cdr3_aa: CARGTSDTQYF
cdr3_nt: TGTGCCAGGGGGACTAGCGATACGCAGTATTTT

j_call: TRBJ1-2
clone_size: .
d_call: .
v_call: TRBV3-1/TRBV3-2
cdr3_aa: CTSSQVASANYGYTF
cdr3_nt: TGTACCAGCAGCCAAGTAGCGAGCGCTAACTATGGCTACACCTTC

j_call: TRBJ2-7
clone_size: .
d_call: .
v_call: TRBV6-5
cdr3_aa: CVSSSEFDSSSYEQYF
cdr3_nt: TGTGTCAGCAGTTCAGAGTTCGACAGTAGCTCCTACGAGCAGTACTTC

j_call: TRBJ1-1
clone_size: .
d_call: .
v_call: TRBV10-3
cdr3_aa: CAISSSGTWNTEAFF
cdr3_nt: TGTGCCATCAGTAGCAGCGGGACGTGGAACACTGAAGCTTTCTTT

j_call: TRBJ2-5
clone_size: .
d_call: .
v_call: TRBV5-1
cdr3_aa: CASSLGGTQETQYF
cdr3_nt: TGCGCCAGCAGCTTAGGAGGTACCCAAGAGACCCAGTACTTC

j_call: TRBJ1-4
clone_size: .
d_call: .
v_call: TRBV19
cdr3_aa: CASSFQGNTNEKLFF
cdr3_nt: TGTGCCAGTAGTTTCCAGGGTAATACTAATGAAAAACTGTTTTTT

j_call: TRBJ2-3
clone_size: .
d_call: TRBD1
v_call: TRBV6-5
cdr3_aa: CASSWTGADTQYF
cdr3_nt: TGTGCCAGCAGTTGGACAGGGGCAGATACGCAGTATTTT

j_call: TRBJ1-3
clone_size: many
d_call: .
v_call: TRBV9
cdr3_aa: CASSVVGNEAPGNTIYF
cdr3_nt: TGTGCCAGCAGCGTAGTGGGCAATGAAGCCCCTGGAAACACCATATATTTT

j_call: TRBJ1-3
clone_size: .
d_call: TRBD1
v_call: TRBV5-1
cdr3_aa: CASSSTGDGNTIYF
cdr3_nt: TGCGCCAGCAGCTCCACAGGGGACGGAAACACCATATATTTT

j_call: TRBJ2-1
clone_size: .
d_call: TRBD1
v_call: TRBV3-1/TRBV3-2
cdr3_aa: CASSRRTGVGNEQFF
cdr3_nt: TGTGCCAGCAGCCGACGTACAGGGGTAGGGAATGAGCAGTTCTTC

j_call: TRBJ2-3
clone_size: once
d_call: TRBD1
v_call: TRBV19
cdr3_aa: CASSPQGVGTDTQYF
cdr3_nt: TGTGCCAGTAGTCCCCAGGGGGTTGGCACAGATACGCAGTATTTT

j_call: TRBJ2-7
clone_size: few
d_call: .
v_call: TRBV5-6
cdr3_aa: CASSDTIRGYEQYF
cdr3_nt: TGTGCCAGCAGCGACACTATCAGGGGTTACGAGCAGTACTTC

j_call: TRBJ2-5
clone_size: .
d_call: .
v_call: TRBV19
cdr3_aa: CASSVDREKTQYF
cdr3_nt: TGTGCCAGTAGTGTCGATCGAGAGAAGACCCAGTACTTC

j_call: TRBJ2-2
clone_size: .
d_call: TRBD1
v_call: TRBV11-2
cdr3_aa: CASSSRRQGATGELFF
cdr3_nt: TGTGCCAGCAGCTCCCGGCGACAGGGGGCAACCGGGGAGCTGTTTTTT

j_call: TRBJ1-1
clone_size: few
d_call: .
v_call: TRBV19
cdr3_aa: CASSISGDTEAFF
cdr3_nt: TGTGCCAGTAGTATTTCGGGAGACACTGAAGCTTTCTTT

j_call: TRBJ2-1
clone_size: few
d_call: TRBD2
v_call: TRBV7-3
cdr3_aa: CASSLTPGRDNEQFF
cdr3_nt: TGTGCCAGCAGCTTAACCCCGGGGAGGGACAATGAGCAGTTCTTC

j_call: TRBJ2-7
clone_size: .
d_call: .
v_call: TRBV5-1
cdr3_aa: CASSLVQGIYEQYF
cdr3_nt: TGCGCCAGCAGCTTGGTCCAGGGGATCTACGAGCAGTACTTC

j_call: TRBJ2-1
clone_size: .
d_call: .
v_call: TRBV11-3
cdr3_aa: CASSEDGTSREQFF
cdr3_nt: TGTGCCAGCAGCGAAGACGGGACTTCCCGAGAGCAGTTCTTC

j_call: TRBJ1-1
clone_size: once
d_call: TRBD1
v_call: TRBV9
cdr3_aa: CASSVKTGATEAFF
cdr3_nt: TGTGCCAGCAGCGTAAAGACAGGGGCCACTGAAGCTTTCTTT

j_call: TRBJ1-4
clone_size: .
d_call: TRBD1
v_call: TRBV29-1
cdr3_aa: CSVLQGGNEKLFF
cdr3_nt: TGCAGCGTTCTACAGGGGGGTAATGAAAAACTGTTTTTT

j_call: TRBJ1-1
clone_size: .
d_call: .
v_call: TRBV19
cdr3_aa: CASRREVRNTEAFF
cdr3_nt: TGTGCCAGTAGACGTGAGGTACGGAACACTGAAGCTTTCTTT

j_call: TRBJ2-7
clone_size: .
d_call: .
v_call: TRBV9
cdr3_aa: CASSVDRDYEQYF
cdr3_nt: TGTGCCAGCAGCGTAGACAGGGACTACGAGCAGTACTTC

j_call: TRBJ1-1
clone_size: few
d_call: .
v_call: TRBV2
cdr3_aa: CASSEADSRRRTTGKTEAFF
cdr3_nt: TGTGCCAGCAGTGAAGCCGATTCTCGACGCCGAACTACAGGGAAGACTGAAGCTTTCTTT

j_call: TRBJ1-2
clone_size: .
d_call: .
v_call: TRBV2
cdr3_aa: CASSAEGSGNYGYTF
cdr3_nt: TGTGCCAGCAGTGCTGAAGGGTCAGGGAACTATGGCTACACCTTC

j_call: TRBJ1-2
clone_size: once
d_call: TRBD1
v_call: TRBV27
cdr3_aa: CASSPGGFYGYTF
cdr3_nt: TGTGCCAGCAGTCCAGGGGGCTTCTATGGCTACACCTTC

j_call: TRBJ1-3
clone_size: .
d_call: TRBD1
v_call: TRBV2
cdr3_aa: CASILSLGTGGNTIYF
cdr3_nt: TGTGCCAGCATTTTGAGTTTGGGGACAGGTGGAAACACCATATATTTT

j_call: TRBJ2-3
clone_size: few
d_call: TRBD2
v_call: TRBV3-1/TRBV3-2
cdr3_aa: CASSQQQTSVDTQYF
cdr3_nt: TGTGCCAGCAGCCAACAGCAGACTAGCGTAGATACGCAGTATTTT

j_call: TRBJ1-1
clone_size: .
d_call: TRBD1
v_call: TRBV11-2
cdr3_aa: CASSMGQVNTEAFF
cdr3_nt: TGTGCCAGCAGCATGGGACAGGTGAACACTGAAGCTTTCTTT

j_call: TRBJ2-6
clone_size: .
d_call: .
v_call: TRBV27
cdr3_aa: CASSLWSGSGANVLTF
cdr3_nt: TGTGCCAGCAGTTTATGGTCGGGGTCTGGGGCCAACGTCCTGACTTTC

j_call: TRBJ1-5
clone_size: .
d_call: .
v_call: TRBV14
cdr3_aa: CASSHGLDQPQHF
cdr3_nt: TGTGCCAGCAGCCACGGGTTGGATCAGCCCCAGCATTTT

j_call: TRBJ1-1
clone_size: .
d_call: TRBD1
v_call: TRBV3-1/TRBV3-2
cdr3_aa: CASSQTGGRGNTEAFF
cdr3_nt: TGTGCCAGCAGCCAGACAGGGGGCAGAGGGAACACTGAAGCTTTCTTT

j_call: TRBJ1-4
clone_size: .
d_call: .
v_call: TRBV13
cdr3_aa: CASSIRTLGGTNEKLFF
cdr3_nt: TGTGCCAGCAGCATAAGAACCTTGGGGGGAACTAATGAAAAACTGTTTTTT

j_call: TRBJ2-5
clone_size: .
d_call: .
v_call: TRBV19
cdr3_aa: CASSLQIQGWETQYF
cdr3_nt: TGTGCCAGTAGTCTCCAAATACAGGGATGGGAGACCCAGTACTTC

j_call: TRBJ1-2
clone_size: once
d_call: TRBD1
v_call: TRBV9
cdr3_aa: CASSAHDRVGPFRDGYTF
cdr3_nt: TGTGCCAGCAGCGCCCATGACAGGGTGGGACCGTTCAGGGATGGCTACACCTTC

j_call: TRBJ1-2
clone_size: .
d_call: TRBD1
v_call: TRBV6-2/TRBV6-3
cdr3_aa: CASSPMQGGGYGYTF
cdr3_nt: TGTGCCAGCAGTCCCATGCAGGGGGGAGGCTATGGCTACACCTTC

j_call: TRBJ2-7
clone_size: .
d_call: TRBD1
v_call: TRBV14
cdr3_aa: CASSLQGPGEQYF
cdr3_nt: TGTGCCAGCAGCCTACAGGGGCCAGGCGAGCAGTACTTC

j_call: TRBJ2-1
clone_size: once
d_call: .
v_call: TRBV12-2
cdr3_aa: CASRPHDRDYPAVEQFF
cdr3_nt: TGTGCAAGTCGCCCTCACGACCGGGACTATCCCGCGGTTGAGCAGTTCTTC

j_call: TRBJ1-1
clone_size: few
d_call: TRBD1
v_call: TRBV30
cdr3_aa: CAWSGTGGTEAFF
cdr3_nt: TGTGCCTGGAGCGGGACAGGGGGCACTGAAGCTTTCTTT

j_call: TRBJ2-1
clone_size: once
d_call: TRBD2
v_call: TRBV6-1
cdr3_aa: CASSGGLSNFRGEQFF
cdr3_nt: TGTGCCAGCAGTGGGGGACTATCCAACTTTAGGGGTGAGCAGTTCTTC

j_call: TRBJ1-5
clone_size: .
d_call: .
v_call: TRBV2
cdr3_aa: CASSQGWGGDPNQPQHF
cdr3_nt: TGTGCCAGCAGCCAAGGTTGGGGGGGCGATCCCAATCAGCCCCAGCATTTT

j_call: TRBJ1-1
clone_size: .
d_call: .
v_call: TRBV7-9
cdr3_aa: CASSSTAQSGTEAFF
cdr3_nt: TGTGCCAGCAGCTCGACAGCCCAGTCGGGCACTGAAGCTTTCTTT

j_call: TRBJ1-5
clone_size: .
d_call: .
v_call: TRBV7-2
cdr3_aa: CASSLFLGLNQPQHF
cdr3_nt: TGTGCCAGCAGCTTATTTCTGGGCCTTAATCAGCCCCAGCATTTT

j_call: TRBJ2-1
clone_size: .
d_call: .
v_call: TRBV18
cdr3_aa: CASSPPQFGEQFF
cdr3_nt: TGTGCCAGCTCACCCCCACAGTTTGGCGAGCAGTTCTTC

j_call: TRBJ2-3
clone_size: once
d_call: .
v_call: TRBV5-1
cdr3_aa: CASSPVSLHSSDTQYF
cdr3_nt: TGCGCCAGCAGCCCCGTTTCCCTACACAGCTCAGATACGCAGTATTTT

j_call: TRBJ1-6
clone_size: .
d_call: TRBD1
v_call: TRBV30
cdr3_aa: CAWTPRTGGRGSPLHF
cdr3_nt: TGTGCCTGGACCCCAAGGACAGGGGGCAGGGGTTCACCCCTCCACTTT

j_call: TRBJ2-3
clone_size: .
d_call: TRBD2
v_call: TRBV25-1
cdr3_aa: CASSPTQGGRSTDTQYF
cdr3_nt: TGTGCCAGCAGTCCCACCCAGGGAGGGAGAAGCACAGATACGCAGTATTTT

j_call: TRBJ2-3
clone_size: .
d_call: .
v_call: TRBV2
cdr3_aa: CASSEDSTSTDTQYF
cdr3_nt: TGTGCCAGCAGTGAGGACAGTACGTCCACAGATACGCAGTATTTT

j_call: TRBJ2-5
clone_size: .
d_call: TRBD2
v_call: TRBV18
cdr3_aa: CASSPRTTSGGALETQYF
cdr3_nt: TGTGCCAGCTCACCACGGACAACTAGCGGGGGGGCCCTAGAGACCCAGTACTTC

j_call: TRBJ1-1
clone_size: .
d_call: TRBD1
v_call: TRBV19
cdr3_aa: CASTPGTGAGWGAFF
cdr3_nt: TGTGCCAGCACCCCCGGGACAGGCGCCGGGTGGGGAGCTTTCTTT

j_call: TRBJ2-6
clone_size: once
d_call: .
v_call: TRBV10-3
cdr3_aa: CAISEPPGGANVLTF
cdr3_nt: TGTGCCATCAGTGAGCCCCCCGGTGGGGCCAACGTCCTGACTTTC

j_call: TRBJ2-5
clone_size: .
d_call: .
v_call: TRBV5-1
cdr3_aa: CASSPGHNKETQYF
cdr3_nt: TGCGCCAGCAGCCCGGGACATAATAAAGAGACCCAGTACTTC

j_call: TRBJ1-5
clone_size: .
d_call: .
v_call: TRBV19
cdr3_aa: CASSMRGSGNQPQHF
cdr3_nt: TGTGCCAGTAGTATGAGAGGGAGTGGCAATCAGCCCCAGCATTTT

j_call: TRBJ2-2
clone_size: few
d_call: .
v_call: TRBV9
cdr3_aa: CASSVGTVGGELFF
cdr3_nt: TGTGCCAGCAGCGTAGGGACAGTCGGCGGGGAGCTGTTTTTT

j_call: TRBJ1-1
clone_size: .
d_call: TRBD1
v_call: TRBV5-4
cdr3_aa: CASSWDRGTNTEAFF
cdr3_nt: TGTGCCAGCAGTTGGGACAGGGGAACGAACACTGAAGCTTTCTTT